The 11 T cell receptor beta chains below all came from one sample that was sequenced in a study of shared clonotypes between healthy human individuals. The assay was immunoSEQ multiplex PCR, and TCRdb's table has in-frame clones only and misses some. The table lists 95,000 to 120,000 clones, around 65% of them singletons. Sequencing used memory CD8+ T cells sorted from blood. Documented subset: CD45RO+ cells pooled with CCR7-negative TemRA cells. These receptors came from a woman aged 25 to 39 in good health.

This clone was observed a single time. V is TRBV4-1 and J is TRBJ1-2; the D is unclear. Per the germline V gene, CDR1 is MGHRA and CDR2 is YSYEKL. V was pared by 3 bases and J by 2 bases, with 10 bases between. The CDR3 has 14 amino acids. The DNA of the CDR3 is TGCGCCAGCAGCCATCAATCCGGGAACTATGGCTACACCTTC. Protein: CASSHQSGNYGYTF.

V gene TRBV5-6 combines with J gene TRBJ2-3; 9 bases are shared with TRBD2. The V and J ends lost 6 bases and 7 bases, in that order; junction bases with no gene match: 12. This CDR3 is 15 amino acids long. Germline V gene sequence: CDR1 SGHDT, CDR2 YYEEEE. This chain's CDR3 is CASNFAAGGPYTQYF. The CDR3 bases are TGTGCCAGCAACTTTGCGGCGGGAGGGCCCTATACGCAGTATTTT. Full variable domain (missing parts from reference TRBV5-6 and TRBJ2-3): DAGVTQSPTHLIKTRGQQVTLRCSPKSGHDTVSWYQQALGQGPQFIFQYYEEEERQRGNFPDRFSGHQFPNYSSELNVNALLLGDSALYLCASNFAAGGPYTQYFGPGTRLTVL.

As to this clone: With only one base between it and a far larger clone, this is likely a read error. This chain links TRBV5-1 with TRBJ2-3; D uncertain. This CDR3 is built from 16 residues. V was shortened by 2 bases and J by 2 bases, with 15 bases between the two germline ends. CDR1 and CDR2 from the germline V gene are SGHRS and YFSETQ. DNA of the CDR3: TGCGCCAGCAGCTTCAAGCATGCCCCGTTCACAGATACGCAGTATTTT. Amino acid sequence: CASSFKHAPFTDTQYF.

CDR3 bases: TGTGCCAGCAGCCTAACAGGGGCCTCCTACAATGAGCAGTTCTTC. Translated: CASSLTGASYNEQFF. The rearrangement uses TRBV7-9 and TRBJ2-1; TRBD1 aligns across 7 bases. The CDR3 has 15 amino acids. Germline values: CDR1 SEHNR, CDR2 FQNEAQ (reference sequence). With 5 bases clipped from V and 0 bases from J, the junction kept 4 bases outside the gene matches.

The CDR3 protein is CASSPQGMAEQYF. The CDR3 DNA sequence: TGTGCCAGCAGTCCCCAAGGGATGGCCGAGCAGTACTTC. This chain uses TRBV27 with TRBJ2-7; the D is unclear. The CDR3 consists of 13 residues. Trimming took off 5 bases at V and 6 bases at J, with 14 bases between the two ends. Per germline, CDR1 MNHEY and CDR2 SMNVEV (reference sequence).

The rearrangement joins TRBV4-2 to TRBJ1-2; D is uncertain. CDR1 is LGHNA and CDR2 is YNFKEQ in the germline V gene. The CDR3 totals 16 residues. V lost 4 bases, J lost 6 bases, and 21 bases lay in between. CDR3 sequence: CASSPSIFSETHGYTF. The CDR3, as DNA: TGTGCCAGCAGCCCTTCAATTTTCTCCGAGACGCATGGCTACACCTTC.

Only a few counts were recorded for this clone. The rearrangement joins TRBV13 to TRBJ2-7; D is ambiguous. The CDR3 has 12 residues. Trimming pared 2 bases from V and 7 bases from J, leaving 9 bases between. Germline V gives CDR1 PRHDT, CDR2 FYEKMQ (reference sequence). CDR3 sequence reads: CASSLMVSEQYF. The CDR3, as DNA: TGTGCCAGCAGCTTAATGGTTAGTGAGCAGTACTTC.

Notes on this clone: Given a far larger clone just one base away, this is likely a sequencing read error. The rearrangement uses TRBV6-4 and TRBJ2-2; 9 nucleotides line up with TRBD2. The CDR3 is made up of 14 amino acids. The junction had 0 bases not matched to a gene; V was cut back by 3 bases and J by 4 bases. CDR1 MRHNA and CDR2 SNTAGT come from the germline V gene. The CDR3 sequence: CASSEAGGTGELFF. CDR3 coding DNA: TGTGCCAGCAGTGAAGCGGGAGGCACCGGGGAGCTGTTTTTT.

For the CDR3, the DNA is TGTGCCAGCAGCCCCGAGGAGGTCGGAGGGTTAGGGACCCAGTACTTC. Its translation is CASSPEEVGGLGTQYF. The chain carries TRBV27 and TRBJ2-5; weak D call: TRBD2 (6 bases). V dropped 6 bases and J dropped 7 bases, with 24 bases sitting between them. The CDR3 has 16 amino acids. Germline V gene data show CDR1 as MNHEY and CDR2 as SMNVEV (reference sequence).

V and J are TRBV25-1 and TRBJ1-1; a possible D gene is TRBD1 (5 bases). CDR3 size: 14 residues. Germline assignment: CDR1 MGHDK and CDR2 SYGVNS. The germline V and J ends were trimmed by 4 bases and 2 bases, with 11 bases remaining between them. In DNA form, the CDR3 reads TGTGCCAGCAGTGGCCAGGGATACAACACTGAAGCTTTCTTT. The encoded protein is CASSGQGYNTEAFF.

This clone has a count of ten or more. This rearrangement joins TRBV9 to TRBJ1-2; D is perhaps TRBD1 (6 bases). The V gene's germline CDR1 is SGDLS and CDR2 YYNGEE. The CDR3 has 15 residues. The V end lost 0 bases, the J end lost 5 bases, and 14 bases lay between the germline ends. Here the CDR3 DNA reads TGTGCCAGCAGCGTAGTAAGGACAGCCGATTATGGCTACACCTTC. It specifies CASSVVRTADYGYTF.